Many counts were recorded for the clone carrying this T cell receptor beta chain. V was pared by 2 bases and J by 8 bases, with 6 bases of the junction left unmatched. Germline CDR1 and CDR2: MGHRA and YSYEKL. This CDR3 comprises 15 residues. This specimen belongs to a study of tumor-infiltrating lymphocytes in oesophageal squamous cell carcinoma. MiXCR, run by TCRdb on the PCR reads, gives a single entry per CDR3 protein. The table lists 15,000 to 20,000 distinct CDR3 sequences, about 50% of them singletons. The receptor was isolated from a female donor with esophageal squamous cell carcinoma. The specimen sequenced was normal esophageal tissue next to the tumor. The chain links TRBV4-1 to TRBJ2-1; 10 positions match TRBD2. This CDR3 reads CASSQSTGTSDEQFF. The CDR3 DNA is TGCGCCAGCAGCCAATCCACCGGGACTAGCGATGAGCAGTTCTTC.